What follows are 20 T cell receptor beta chains derived from one specimen sequenced in a study of CD8+CD57+ T cells in acquired aplastic anemia. For CDR3 and TCR beta VDJ profiling, genomic DNA was the template used. TCRdb re-called the reads through MiXCR, storing one row per CDR3 protein. The sample yields about 220,000 distinct CDR3 sequences, about 37% seen once. The sequencing sample was made of sorted CD4+, CD8+, or CD8+CD57+ T cells (not recorded which) from PBMCs. These receptors were collected from a human donor in good health, serving as a control.

The V gene is TRBV5-1, the J gene TRBJ2-3; 11 nucleotides match TRBD2. The CDR3 consists of 16 residues. The ends lost 3 bases at V and 2 bases at J; junction bases unmatched: 5. Per germline, CDR1 SGHRS and CDR2 YFSETQ. The CDR3, as DNA: TGCGCCAGCAGCTCGGCGACTAGCGGGGCCACAGATACGCAGTATTTT. Amino acids: CASSSATSGATDTQYF.

At least ten counts were recorded for this clonotype. The rearrangement uses TRBV20-1 and TRBJ2-1; unclear D gene. This CDR3 has 12 residues. The V gene's germline CDR1 is DFQATT and CDR2 SNEGSKA (reference sequence). The CDR3 nucleotides read TGCAGGGTAGGAGAAATGTACAATGAGCAGTTCTTC. It yields the protein CRVGEMYNEQFF.

This clonotype has ten or more counts. This chain uses TRBV12-3 or TRBV12-4 with TRBJ1-2; D unclear. The CDR3 is made up of 13 amino acids. V was shortened by 5 bases and J by 4 bases, with 11 bases between the two germline ends. CDR3 sequence: CASSNLPGYGYTF. As DNA, the CDR3 is TGTGCCAGCAGTAACCTGCCTGGCTATGGCTACACCTTC.

V is TRBV25-1 and J is TRBJ2-3, with TRBD2 matching 7 bases. The CDR3 sequence is 16 residues long. Per the germline V gene, CDR1 is MGHDK and CDR2 is SYGVNS. Trimming took 8 bases from V and 2 from J; bases not matched to a gene: 13. Written as DNA, the CDR3 is TGTGCCAGCGGCCGTGGGAGCGGGGCTACCACAGATACGCAGTATTTT. Translating it yields CASGRGSGATTDTQYF. The full variable domain, rest sourced from reference TRBV25-1 and TRBJ2-3, is EADIYQTPRYLVIGTGKKITLECSQTMGHDKMYWYQQDPGMELHLIHYSYGVNSTEKGDLSSESTVSRIRTEHFPLTLESARPSHTSQYLCASGRGSGATTDTQYFGPGTRLTVL.

The gene calls are TRBV25-1 and TRBJ2-1, with D possibly being TRBD1 or TRBD2 (6 bases each). V lost 5 bases to trimming and J lost 0 bases, with 11 bases between them. The CDR3 covers 15 residues. Germline V gene sequence: CDR1 MGHDK, CDR2 SYGVNS. The CDR3 DNA is TGTGCCAGCAGTAGGGGGGCGAGCTCCTACAATGAGCAGTTCTTC. This encodes CASSRGASSYNEQFF. Full variable domain (rest looked up from reference TRBV25-1 and TRBJ2-1): EADIYQTPRYLVIGTGKKITLECSQTMGHDKMYWYQQDPGMELHLIHYSYGVNSTEKGDLSSESTVSRIRTEHFPLTLESARPSHTSQYLCASSRGASSYNEQFFGPGTRLTVL.

The V and J genes are TRBV5-6 and TRBJ2-5; no definite D call. The germline gives CDR1 SGHDT, CDR2 YYEEEE. V was trimmed by 0 bases and J by 2 bases, leaving 11 bases between them. This CDR3 comprises 15 residues. Here the CDR3 DNA reads TGTGCCAGCAGCTTGGCCTTAGGTTTACAAGAGACCCAGTACTTC. It encodes CASSLALGLQETQYF.

V usage is TRBV10-3 and J usage is TRBJ1-1, with D hard to call. V was trimmed by 4 bases and J by 1 base, leaving 7 bases between them. The V gene's germline CDR1 is ENHRY and CDR2 SYGVKD. There are 13 residues in the CDR3. The CDR3 here is CAISAAENTEAFF. The CDR3 nucleotides read TGTGCCATCAGTGCCGCAGAGAACACTGAAGCTTTCTTT.

Note on this clonotype: A much larger clone differs from this one at a single base, so this may be a read error. The chain is built from TRBV20-1 and TRBJ2-7; D not certain. Germline CDR1 is DFQATT and CDR2 is SNEGSKA (reference sequence). V lost 6 bases to trimming and J lost 0 bases, with 18 bases between them. This CDR3 contains 15 residues. The CDR3: CSAPAQFRGSYEQYF. CDR3 DNA sequence: TGCAGTGCCCCAGCCCAGTTCAGAGGCTCCTACGAGCAGTACTTC.

The table lists this clonotype with many counts. The chain links TRBV10-3 to TRBJ2-3; 11 nucleotides agree with TRBD2. CDR1 and CDR2 from the germline V gene are ENHRY and SYGVKD. CDR3 length: 15 amino acids. The junction had 9 bases not matched to a gene; V was cut back by 7 bases and J by 6 bases. The CDR3 DNA reads TGTGCCATCAAAGGGAAGACTAGCGGGGAGGATACGCAGTATTTT. This sequence encodes CAIKGKTSGEDTQYF.

The table lists this clonotype with many counts. This chain connects TRBV19 to TRBJ1-1; D perhaps matches TRBD1 (5 bases). CDR1 and CDR2 (germline): LNHDA, SQIVND (reference sequence). This CDR3 comprises 13 residues. V lost 5 bases and J lost 4, with 11 bases in between. CDR3 protein: CASSWGRLTEAFF. Here the CDR3 DNA reads TGTGCCAGTAGTTGGGGGAGACTCACTGAAGCTTTCTTT. The variable domain in full, with the rest retrieved from reference TRBV19 and TRBJ1-1, is DGGITQSPKYLFRKEGQNVTLSCEQNLNHDAMYWYRQDPGQGLRLIYYSQIVNDFQKGDIAEGYSVSREKKESFPLTVTSAQKNPTAFYLCASSWGRLTEAFFGQGTRLTVV.

This rearrangement joins TRBV5-1 to TRBJ2-1; no definite D call. Trimming shortened V by 1 base and J by 4 bases, and 12 bases separated the two germline ends. The CDR3 is 15 amino acids. Germline-derived CDR1 and CDR2 are SGHRS and YFSETQ. Here the CDR3 DNA reads TGCGCCAGCAGCTTGTTGGCAGGAGAATACAATGAGCAGTTCTTC. Its protein is CASSLLAGEYNEQFF.

This clonotype was seen ten or more times. The chain recombines TRBV10-1 with TRBJ2-1; unclear D gene. The CDR3 is 14 residues long. Per germline, CDR1 WNHNN and CDR2 SYGVQD (reference sequence). V was trimmed by 0 bases and J by 0 bases, leaving 3 bases between them. CDR3 sequence: CASSESASYNEQFF. CDR3 in DNA: TGCGCCAGCAGTGAGTCGGCCTCCTACAATGAGCAGTTCTTC.

The rearrangement links TRBV10-3 to TRBJ1-4; unclear D gene. Trimming pared 10 bases from V and 7 bases from J, leaving 16 bases between. This CDR3 region has 13 residues. Germline-derived CDR1 and CDR2 are ENHRY and SYGVKD. This CDR3 is CATRSPGGEKLFF. CDR3 coding DNA: TGTGCCACACGCAGTCCCGGTGGTGAAAAACTGTTTTTT.

A few counts support this clonotype. This rearrangement joins TRBV20-1 to TRBJ1-4; maybe TRBD1 (5 bases). Germline-derived CDR1 and CDR2 are DFQATT and SNEGSKA (reference sequence). With 1 base removed from V and 5 bases from J, the gap between germline ends came to 11 bases. CDR3 length: 14 residues. CDR3 sequence (DNA): TGCAGTGCTAGAGGGGGGGTGGGGAATGAAAAACTGTTTTTT. It is translated as CSARGGVGNEKLFF.

This chain connects TRBV6-2 or TRBV6-3 to TRBJ1-1; perhaps TRBD1 as D (6 bases). The CDR3 contains 17 residues. Germline V gene lookup returns CDR1 MNHEY and CDR2 SVGEGT. Trimming took off 0 bases at V and 0 bases at J, with 14 bases between the two ends. CDR3 nucleotides: TGTGCCAGCAGTTACTCTCGACAGGATCCTATGAACACTGAAGCTTTCTTT. Its protein product is CASSYSRQDPMNTEAFF.

This clonotype has a count of ten or more. The J gene is TRBJ1-1, the V gene TRBV7-3; D may be TRBD1 (5 bases). Germline CDR1 reads SGHTA; CDR2 reads FQGTGA. Trimming shortened V by 4 bases and J by 0 bases, and 9 bases separated the two germline ends. The CDR3 has 14 residues. The CDR3 reads CASSSQGMNTEAFF. DNA for the CDR3: TGTGCCAGCAGCTCCCAGGGAATGAACACTGAAGCTTTCTTT.

CDR3 in amino acids: CASSFLTSAPYNEQFF. DNA of the CDR3: TGTGCCAGCAGCTTCCTAACTAGCGCACCCTACAATGAGCAGTTCTTC. This chain joins TRBV7-2 and TRBJ2-1; TRBD2 agrees at 7 bases. Germline V gene data show CDR1 as SGHTA and CDR2 as FQGNSA. This CDR3 is built from 16 residues. The junction had 7 bases not matched to a gene; V was cut back by 3 bases and J by 2 bases.

This clonotype was detected many times. This chain links TRBV20-1 with TRBJ2-1; D may be TRBD1 (6 bases). The CDR3 is 13 amino acids. Per germline, CDR1 DFQATT and CDR2 SNEGSKA (reference sequence). V lost 1 base and J 4 bases, leaving 8 bases between the germline ends. CDR3 bases: TGCAGTGCTAGAGTGGACAGTTACAATGAGCAGTTCTTC. This translates into CSARVDSYNEQFF.

Ten or more counts support this clonotype. The chain links TRBV10-3 to TRBJ2-1, with D possibly matching TRBD1 (5 bases). Trimming took 3 bases from V and 1 from J, leaving 10 bases between them. The germline V gene encodes CDR1 ENHRY and CDR2 SYGVKD. The CDR3 is made up of 15 amino acids. The CDR3 DNA follows: TGTGCCATCAGTGATTCGCCAGGGTCCTACAATGAGCAGTTCTTC. Protein: CAISDSPGSYNEQFF.

This clonotype was counted at least ten times. The V gene is TRBV5-5, the J gene TRBJ2-3, with D possibly being TRBD1 (6 bases). The CDR3 runs 13 residues. Trimming removed 1 base at V and 6 bases at J, with 9 bases between. CDR1 and CDR2 (germline): SGHKS, YYEKEE (reference sequence). As DNA, the CDR3 is TGTGCCAGCAGCTTGAACAGGGAGGATACGCAGTATTTT. It specifies CASSLNREDTQYF.